This record concerns one T cell receptor beta chain sequence. The sample originates from a study of blood T cell repertoires in COVID-19. Looking at the study overall: T cells, B-cell-depleted T cells, or PBMCs supplied cDNA or gDNA.

Original processing notes: Amplified reference gene primers provided the basis for estimating nucleated cell counts. Clones were sequenced by immunoSEQ multiplex PCR, and TCRdb holds only the in-frame ones, with some missing. That table furnishes V, J and clone size, whereas the DNA furnished D and trimming. The sample shows around 68,000 clones, over 75% of them seen only once. The V and J ends lost 2 bases and 6 bases respectively, with 20 bases between them. Germline CDR1 reads KGHSH; CDR2 reads LQKENI. The CDR3 is 17 residues long. Material: peripheral blood. The TCR sequence derives from a man at least 80 years old with acute or convalescent COVID-19. The chain recombines TRBV18 with TRBJ2-1; D is possibly TRBD1 (6 bases). This CDR3 reads CASSPSTGTTMGNEQFF. The CDR3 DNA reads TGTGCCAGCTCACCATCGACAGGAACAACAATGGGCAATGAGCAGTTCTTC.